A single sample is the source of the 27 T cell receptor beta chains below, sequenced in a study of metastatic and nonmetastatic thyroid tumors. TCRdb used MiXCR to call clones anew from the PCR reads. The data show approximately 16,000 clones, 27% seen once. Thyroid surgery was preceded by no treatment in any patient. The sequenced sample consisted of adjacent normal tissue. These receptors were obtained from a female donor with papillary thyroid cancer or a benign thyroid nodule (not recorded which). Some clones in this sample may be carry-over from other donors' samples.

The V gene is TRBV7-2, the J gene TRBJ1-2, with 7 bases aligning to TRBD1. Losses at the gene ends were 5 bases for V and 2 bases for J; bases not matched to a gene: 8. The CDR3 length is 15 residues. Germline V gene lookup returns CDR1 SGHTA and CDR2 FQGNSA. The CDR3 DNA is TGTGCCAGCAGCCACCCGACAGGGTCAAACTATGGCTACACCTTC. Translating gives CASSHPTGSNYGYTF.

This rearrangement joins TRBV6-1 to TRBJ2-2; D not resolved. This CDR3 region has 12 residues. Germline assignment: CDR1 MNHNS and CDR2 SASEGT. Trimming cost V 6 bases and J 0 bases, with 2 bases left between them. The CDR3 nucleotides read TGTGCCAGCAGCTCGAACACCGGGGAGCTGTTTTTT. Translated: CASSSNTGELFF.

This clone was counted only a few times. V is TRBV24-1 and J is TRBJ2-3; D call uncertain. This CDR3 has 15 residues. CDR1 is KGHDR, CDR2 SFDVKD, per germline. V was pared by 1 base and J by 4 bases, with 11 bases between. This CDR3 reads CATSDFGVGADTQYF. The CDR3 DNA reads as TGTGCCACCAGTGATTTTGGGGTTGGAGCAGATACGCAGTATTTT.

The rearrangement uses TRBV7-9 and TRBJ1-2; no firm D call. CDR3 length: 11 residues. V lost 3 bases and J 6 bases, leaving 5 bases between the germline ends. The germline gives CDR1 SEHNR, CDR2 FQNEAQ (reference sequence). The chain's CDR3 is CASSFFDGYTF. In DNA form, the CDR3 reads TGTGCCAGCAGCTTCTTCGATGGCTACACCTTC. The variable domain in full, completed from reference TRBV7-9 and TRBJ1-2, reads DTGVSQNPRHKITKRGQNVTFRCDPISEHNRLYWYRQTLGQGPEFLTYFQNEAQLEKSRLLSDRFSAERPKGSFSTLEIQRTEQGDSAMYLCASSFFDGYTFGSGTRLTVV.

This sequence joins TRBV6-2 or TRBV6-3 and TRBJ2-6; TRBD2 agrees at 14 bases. Trimming removed 2 bases from V and 0 bases from J; junction bases left unmatched: 3. Germline V gives CDR1 MNHEY, CDR2 SVGEGT. This CDR3 contains 19 residues. In nucleotides, the CDR3 is TGTGCCAGCAGTTACCCGACTAGCGGGAGGGCCTCTGGGGCCAACGTCCTGACTTTC. Encoded protein: CASSYPTSGRASGANVLTF.

The rearrangement uses TRBV6-1 and TRBJ2-7, with 9 bases fitting TRBD1. CDR1 is MNHNS, CDR2 SASEGT, per germline. With V trimmed by 2 bases and J by 1 base, 3 bases remained unmatched. The CDR3 spans 15 residues. In nucleotides, the CDR3 is TGTGCCAGCAGTGAATTGGGGACAGGGTCCTACGAGCAGTACTTC. Translation gives CASSELGTGSYEQYF.

This clone was detected a few times. The rearrangement uses TRBV10-3 and TRBJ2-3; TRBD2 aligns across 10 bases. After removal of 6 bases from V and 3 bases from J, the junction contained 6 bases not matched to a gene. CDR1 and CDR2 (germline): ENHRY, SYGVKD. The CDR3 sequence is 15 residues long. The CDR3 sequence is CAISGSGRVTDTQYF. The CDR3 nucleotides are TGTGCCATCAGCGGAAGCGGGAGGGTTACAGATACGCAGTATTTT.

The chain has TRBV12-3 or TRBV12-4 and TRBJ1-2; no firm D call. Trimming stripped 1 base from V and 9 bases from J, with 9 bases between. There are 12 residues in the CDR3. The CDR3 region is CASSLDSRSYTF. Here the CDR3 DNA reads TGTGCCAGCAGTTTAGACAGTAGGAGCTACACCTTC.

Within the sample, this clone is large (0.1 to 1%). One end of the junction is discordant with germline, which a read error may explain. Other DNA sequences in this sample translate to the same CDR3. The gene calls are TRBV19 and TRBJ2-7, with 11 bases fitting TRBD2. Per the germline V gene, CDR1 is LNHDA and CDR2 is SQIVND (reference sequence). The CDR3 has 15 amino acids. CDR3 nucleotides: TGTGCCAGTAGTGTGTCACTAGCGGGGGCCTCCGAGAAGTACTTC. Its protein is CASSVSLAGASEKYF.

V usage is TRBV12-3 or TRBV12-4 and J usage is TRBJ1-1; no definite D call. With 7 bases removed from V and 8 bases from J, the gap between germline ends came to 17 bases. The CDR3 is 13 residues long. The CDR3 spells CASILMVTVEAFF. CDR3 nucleotides: TGTGCCAGCATCCTCATGGTGACGGTCGAAGCTTTCTTT.

This clone was seen just once. This chain uses TRBV7-9 with TRBJ2-7; 7 nucleotides agree with TRBD2. V dropped 3 bases and J dropped 1; count of bases not matched to a gene: 0. The CDR3 has 13 residues. Germline loops: CDR1 SEHNR, CDR2 FQNEAQ (reference sequence). The CDR3 protein is CASSFGGSYEQYV. CDR3 coding DNA: TGTGCCAGCAGCTTCGGGGGGTCCTACGAGCAGTACGTC.

This clone was detected only a few times. The rearrangement joins TRBV15 to TRBJ1-5, with 10 nucleotides matching TRBD1. CDR1 and CDR2 from the germline V gene are LNHNV and YYDKDF (reference sequence). This CDR3 spans 17 amino acids. V was pared by 3 bases and J by 4 bases, with 9 bases of the junction left unmatched. The CDR3 DNA reads TGTGCCACCAGCAGTTACCGGGACAGGGGAATGAATCAGCCCCAGCATTTT. It encodes CATSSYRDRGMNQPQHF. The whole variable domain, remainder taken from reference TRBV15 and TRBJ1-5, is DAMVIQNPRYQVTQFGKPVTLSCSQTLNHNVMYWYQQKSSQAPKLLFHYYDKDFNNEADTPDNFQSRRPNTSFCFLDIRSPGLGDTAMYLCATSSYRDRGMNQPQHFGDGTRLSIL.

This clone was detected ten times or more. This rearrangement joins TRBV6-2 or TRBV6-3 to TRBJ2-1, with 10 bases aligning to TRBD2. The V and J ends lost 2 bases and 0 bases, in that order; junction bases with no gene match: 4. The length of the CDR3 is 17 residues. The germline CDR1 and CDR2 sequences are MNHEY and SVGEGT. This CDR3 is CASSYLAGAASYNEQFF. CDR3 bases: TGTGCCAGCAGTTACCTAGCGGGGGCCGCCTCCTACAATGAGCAGTTCTTC.

CDR3 loop: CSAQDRGAGGPNEQFF. The CDR3 DNA follows: TGCAGTGCCCAGGATCGAGGAGCGGGAGGTCCCAATGAGCAGTTCTTC. This chain connects TRBV20-1 to TRBJ2-1; 9 nucleotides agree with TRBD2. CDR1 is DFQATT, CDR2 SNEGSKA, per germline (reference sequence). J gave up 6 bases and V 6 bases, and 15 bases lay outside the gene matches. The length of the CDR3 is 16 residues.

In this sample, this clone turned up a few times. V and J are TRBV6-1 and TRBJ1-1; a weak D match, TRBD1 (6 bases). V was shortened by 4 bases and J by 3 bases, with 12 bases between the two germline ends. CDR3 size: 14 residues. Germline V lookup: CDR1 MNHNS, CDR2 SASEGT. The CDR3 DNA reads TGTGCCAGCAGTGTACAGGGAGGGTACACTGAAGCTTTCTTT. Protein: CASSVQGGYTEAFF.

CDR3 DNA sequence: TGTGCCTGGAGTCACGACACGATATCCTACGAGCAGTACTTC. Translation: CAWSHDTISYEQYF. This chain connects TRBV30 to TRBJ2-7; no clear D. CDR1 GTSNPN and CDR2 SVGIG come from the germline V gene (reference sequence). The CDR3 has 14 residues. V was clipped by 2 bases and J by 1 base, with 12 bases between them.

The CDR3 coding sequence is TGTGCCAGTAGTATAGGACAGGGAATTTCCACAGATACGCAGTATTTT. Residues: CASSIGQGISTDTQYF. The V call is TRBV19, the J call TRBJ2-3, with 7 bases matching TRBD1. This CDR3 has 16 amino acids. V shed 1 base, J shed 2 bases, and the junction held 6 bases outside the gene matches. Germline V gene data show CDR1 as LNHDA and CDR2 as SQIVND (reference sequence).

In its sample, this clone ranks as large. This rearrangement joins TRBV7-2 to TRBJ1-6; TRBD1 agrees at 9 bases. CDR3 length: 15 residues. The V and J ends lost 5 bases and 5 bases, in that order; junction bases with no gene match: 4. Germline CDR1 and CDR2: SGHTA and FQGNSA. Here the CDR3 DNA reads TGTGCCAGCAGCCCACGGGACAGGGATAATTCACCCCTCCACTTT. Residues: CASSPRDRDNSPLHF.

This clone was recorded a few times. As the CDR3 is not closed by the conserved phenylalanine or tryptophan, this likely results from a read error. This chain links TRBV6-5 with TRBJ1-2, with a possible D match to TRBD1 (5 bases). The germline V gene has CDR1 MNHEY and CDR2 SVGAGI. This CDR3 is built from 14 residues. Trimming cost V 2 bases and J 4 bases, with 11 bases left between them. CDR3 DNA sequence: TGTGCCAGCAGTTACAGGCAGGGTGTCTATGGCTACACCTCC. As protein: CASSYRQGVYGYTS.

This clone was counted only a few times. CDR3 coding DNA: TGTGCCAGTAGTAAGGACAACTCTGGGGCCAACGTCCTGACTTTC. Its protein is CASSKDNSGANVLTF. V gene TRBV19 combines with J gene TRBJ2-6; TRBD1 might be the D (5 bases). The length of the CDR3 is 15 residues. V dropped 4 bases and J dropped 0 bases, with 7 bases sitting between them. The V gene's germline CDR1 is LNHDA and CDR2 SQIVND (reference sequence).

This clone was seen at least ten times. The rearrangement joins TRBV5-1 to TRBJ2-1; the D gene is possibly TRBD1 (5 bases). Looked up from germline, CDR1 is SGHRS and CDR2 is YFSETQ. Trimming left V 4 bases short and J 3 bases short, with 8 bases between. The CDR3 covers 13 residues. CDR3: CASSLGHYNEQFF. The CDR3 DNA sequence: TGCGCCAGCAGCCTAGGACACTACAATGAGCAGTTCTTC.

For this clone: The junction departs from the called germline gene at one end, perhaps through a read error. As DNA, the CDR3 is TGCGCCAGCAGCCCCGAACAGGGGGCGCGGACAGATACGCAGTGTTTT. Protein sequence: CASSPEQGARTDTQCF. The V and J genes are TRBV5-1 and TRBJ2-3; 9 bases are a match to TRBD1. Germline CDR1 and CDR2: SGHRS and YFSETQ. The CDR3 totals 16 residues.

The V gene is TRBV12-3 or TRBV12-4, the J gene TRBJ2-1; D remains unclear. CDR3 size: 12 residues. V shed 6 bases and J shed 7 bases, with 10 bases lying between them. The DNA for the CDR3 is TGTGCCAGCAGCGAGACAATAAATGAGCAGTTCTTC. It codes for CASSETINEQFF.

This chain uses TRBV28 with TRBJ1-5; 7 bases line up with TRBD1. Losses at the gene ends were 6 bases for V and 6 bases for J; bases not matched to a gene: 11. The CDR3 contains 15 residues. Per the germline V gene, CDR1 is MDHEN and CDR2 is SYDVKM. The DNA of the CDR3 is TGTGCCAGCAGATCCCGGACAGGTCCTAGTCAGCCCCAGCATTTT. It translates to CASRSRTGPSQPQHF.

This clone has a handful of counts. The rearrangement uses TRBV6-1 and TRBJ2-1; 8 nucleotides agree with TRBD1. This CDR3 comprises 14 residues. The V and J ends lost 4 bases and 4 bases, in that order; junction bases with no gene match: 3. CDR1 and CDR2 from the germline V gene are MNHNS and SASEGT. For the CDR3, the DNA is TGTGCCAGCAGTGGGACAGGGACTTACAATGAGCAGTTCTTC. It is translated as CASSGTGTYNEQFF.

This clone has at least ten counts. The V call is TRBV6-2 or TRBV6-3, the J call TRBJ2-7; no clear D gene. This CDR3 contains 16 residues. Germline V lookup: CDR1 MNHEY, CDR2 SVGEGT. Trimming stripped 0 bases from V and 3 bases from J, with 15 bases between. The CDR3, as DNA: TGTGCCAGCAGTTACTCGATGGTCTCGGGTGACTACGAGCAGTACTTC. It is translated as CASSYSMVSGDYEQYF.

This chain links TRBV20-1 with TRBJ2-7; TRBD2 agrees at 8 bases. CDR1 is DFQATT, CDR2 SNEGSKA, per germline (reference sequence). The CDR3 has 14 amino acids. Trimming cost V 5 bases and J 3 bases; bases outside gene matches: 9. The CDR3 spells CSAPKSGGRYEQYF. The DNA for the CDR3 is TGCAGTGCTCCTAAATCGGGGGGGCGCTACGAGCAGTACTTC.